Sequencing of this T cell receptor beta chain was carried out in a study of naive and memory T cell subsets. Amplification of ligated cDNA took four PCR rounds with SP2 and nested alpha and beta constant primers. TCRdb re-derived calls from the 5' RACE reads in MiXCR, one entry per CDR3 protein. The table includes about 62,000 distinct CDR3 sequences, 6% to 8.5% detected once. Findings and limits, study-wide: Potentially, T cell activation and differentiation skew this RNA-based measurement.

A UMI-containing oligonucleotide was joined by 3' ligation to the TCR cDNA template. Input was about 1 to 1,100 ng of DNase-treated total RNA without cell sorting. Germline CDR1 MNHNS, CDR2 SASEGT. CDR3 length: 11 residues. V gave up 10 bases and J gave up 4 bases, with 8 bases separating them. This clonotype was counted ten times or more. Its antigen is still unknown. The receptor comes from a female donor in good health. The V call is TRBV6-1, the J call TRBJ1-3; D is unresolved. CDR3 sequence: CATEWGNTIYF. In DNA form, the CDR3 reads TGTGCCACCGAATGGGGAAACACCATATATTTT.